These 15 T cell receptor beta chains came from one sample sequenced in a study of T cells in Graves' hyperthyroidism and ophthalmopathy. TCR beta CDR3 sequences were amplified from RNA transcripts. The TCR CDR3 was amplified in a first-round RT-PCR using the HTBI primer set. TCRdb re-analysed the multiplex PCR reads in MiXCR, keeping a single row per CDR3 protein. The table includes about 610,000 distinct CDR3 sequences, 16% detected once. Specimen: blood. These TCRs come from a woman in her thirties or forties with Graves' ophthalmopathy.

In the case of this clonotype: It may be a read error: a sequence one base away is much more abundant. The CDR3 ends on some other residue instead of the conserved phenylalanine or tryptophan, so this is likely a read error. The V and J genes are TRBV18 and TRBJ2-5, with D unclear. The germline V and J ends were trimmed by 0 bases and 1 base, with 6 bases remaining between them. Germline-derived CDR1 and CDR2 are KGHSH and LQKENI. The CDR3 is 14 residues long. Here the CDR3 reads CASSPPQPQETQYS. The CDR3 DNA follows: TGTGCCAGCTCACCACCCCAGCCCCAAGAGACCCAGTACTCC.

This clonotype was seen at least ten times. The V call is TRBV12-3 or TRBV12-4, the J call TRBJ1-1; TRBD1 is a possible D gene (6 bases). Trimming took 7 bases from V and 1 from J, leaving 13 bases between them. The CDR3 has 14 amino acids. The CDR3 sequence: CASTKDRQNTEAFF. In nucleotides, the CDR3 is TGTGCCAGCACCAAGGACAGACAGAACACTGAAGCTTTCTTT.

In regard to this clonotype: One end of the junction varies from germline; a read error may be responsible. This chain links TRBV10-3 with TRBJ2-1; a possible D gene is TRBD1 (6 bases). Germline V gene data show CDR1 as ENHRY and CDR2 as SYGVKD. This CDR3 is built from 13 residues. CDR3 DNA sequence: TGTGTCATCACCGAGCCAGGGGAGTTTGAGCAGTTCTTC. Amino acids: CVITEPGEFEQFF.

The gene calls are TRBV19 and TRBJ2-1; no reliable D call. V gave up 5 bases and J gave up 6 bases, with 11 bases separating them. Germline V lookup: CDR1 LNHDA, CDR2 SQIVND (reference sequence). CDR3 size: 13 residues. CDR3 nucleotide sequence: TGTGCCAGTAGTTACCGTTCTGTCAATGAGCAGTTCTTC. This sequence encodes CASSYRSVNEQFF. Variable domain in full (rest from reference TRBV19 and TRBJ2-1): DGGITQSPKYLFRKEGQNVTLSCEQNLNHDAMYWYRQDPGQGLRLIYYSQIVNDFQKGDIAEGYSVSREKKESFPLTVTSAQKNPTAFYLCASSYRSVNEQFFGPGTRLTVL.

This clonotype came up many times. This chain links TRBV6-1 with TRBJ2-1; 8 nucleotides match TRBD1. Trimming cost V 6 bases and J 7 bases; bases outside gene matches: 8. The CDR3 is 14 amino acids. Germline V lookup: CDR1 MNHNS, CDR2 SASEGT. CDR3 DNA: TGTGCCAGCAGGGGACAGGAGACAGGTAATGAGCAGTTCTTC. Its protein is CASRGQETGNEQFF.

The genes are TRBV9 and TRBJ2-5; 16 bases line up with TRBD2. The CDR3 is made up of 16 amino acids. V lost 2 bases, J lost 7 bases, and 5 bases stayed unmatched. CDR1 SGDLS and CDR2 YYNGEE come from the germline V gene. The CDR3 DNA reads as TGTGCCAGCAGCGTGGGACTAGCGGGGGGGACGCGGACCCAGTACTTC. It is translated as CASSVGLAGGTRTQYF.

This clonotype was counted ten times or more. The J gene is TRBJ1-1, the V gene TRBV20-1; 7 bases are a match to TRBD1. J lost 5 bases, V lost 0 bases, and 3 bases had no gene match. The CDR3 spans 13 residues. Germline loops: CDR1 DFQATT, CDR2 SNEGSKA (reference sequence). CDR3 nucleotide sequence: TGCAGTGCTAGAGATGACAGGGAAACTGAAGCTTTCTTT. This translates into CSARDDRETEAFF.

This clonotype has ten or more counts. The V and J genes are TRBV11-1 and TRBJ2-1, with no clear D. Germline V gene data show CDR1 as SGHAT and CDR2 as FQDESV (reference sequence). V lost 1 base and J lost 3, with 10 bases in between. The CDR3 is 15 amino acids. The chain's CDR3 is CASSLGKSRYNEQFF. In DNA form, the CDR3 reads TGTGCCAGCAGCTTAGGAAAATCACGCTACAATGAGCAGTTCTTC.

This clonotype was detected only a few times. The rearrangement joins TRBV6-1 to TRBJ2-1; 12 bases map to TRBD1. The V and J ends lost 0 bases and 9 bases, in that order; junction bases with no gene match: 6. CDR1 and CDR2 (germline): MNHNS, SASEGT. CDR3 length equals 16 residues. For the CDR3, the DNA is TGTGCCAGCAGTGAAGCGCTGGGACAGGGGGCTGGTGAGCAGTTCTTC. Protein product: CASSEALGQGAGEQFF.

In this sample, this clonotype turned up many times. The chain employs TRBV20-1 and TRBJ2-2; TRBD1 agrees at 8 bases. This CDR3 is built from 15 residues. The germline CDR1 and CDR2 sequences are DFQATT and SNEGSKA (reference sequence). Trimming at V came to 3 bases and at J to 2 bases, leaving 5 bases not matched to a gene. The CDR3 here is CSASRQGANTGELFF. The CDR3 nucleotides read TGCAGTGCTAGCAGGCAGGGGGCCAACACCGGGGAGCTGTTTTTT.

This clonotype was observed many times. This sequence joins TRBV6-1 and TRBJ1-4; the D is unclear. The ends were cut back, 0 bases at V and 13 bases at J, with 21 bases in the middle. Per the germline V gene, CDR1 is MNHNS and CDR2 is SASEGT. The CDR3 extends over 16 amino acids. The CDR3 region is CASSEASGSGSSGLFF. The CDR3 nucleotides read TGTGCCAGCAGTGAAGCATCCGGGTCGGGGTCTAGTGGACTGTTTTTT.

V is TRBV6-6 and J is TRBJ2-2, with TRBD1 matching over 9 bases. The CDR3 has 17 amino acids. The germline V gene has CDR1 MNHNY and CDR2 SVGAGI (reference sequence). V lost 2 bases and J lost 5; bases outside the gene matches: 9. CDR3 DNA sequence: TGTGCCAGCAGTTACCTACCTGGACAGGGGACGACCGGGGAGCTGTTTTTT. This sequence encodes CASSYLPGQGTTGELFF.

The chain combines TRBV2 with TRBJ1-4; D remains unclear. Germline CDR1 and CDR2: SNHLY and FYNNEI. Trimming cost V 6 bases and J 6 bases, with 2 bases left between them. The CDR3 totals 10 residues. The CDR3 bases are TGTGCCAGCAGCCATGAAAAACTGTTTTTT. Translating it yields CASSHEKLFF. The whole variable domain, filled in from reference TRBV2 and TRBJ1-4, reads EPEVTQTPSHQVTQMGQEVILRCVPISNHLYFYWYRQILGQKVEFLVSFYNNEISEKSEIFDDQFSVERPDGSNFTLKIRSTKLEDSAMYFCASSHEKLFFGSGTQLSVL.

This clonotype was seen many times. The CDR3 DNA follows: TGTGCCAGCAGCAACGGTGGGCAGTTCCGCAATCAGCCCCAGCATTTT. It codes for CASSNGGQFRNQPQHF. The J gene is TRBJ1-5, the V gene TRBV3-1; D uncertain. V was cut by 5 bases and J by 2 bases, with 16 bases left in between. CDR1 and CDR2 from the germline V gene are LGHDT and YNNKEL (reference sequence). The CDR3 runs to 16 residues.

This clonotype occurred many times. The CDR3 here is CASSLTGSIGTDTQYF. CDR3 in DNA: TGTGCCAGCAGCTTAACAGGGAGTATCGGCACAGATACGCAGTATTTT. The rearrangement links TRBV7-8 to TRBJ2-3, with D possibly being TRBD1 (6 bases). Trimming stripped 2 bases from V and 1 base from J, with 13 bases between. Germline CDR1 and CDR2: SGHVS and FQNEAQ. The CDR3 is made up of 16 amino acids. Full variable domain (remainder filled in from reference TRBV7-8 and TRBJ2-3): GAGVSQSPRYKVAKRGQDVALRCDPISGHVSLFWYQQALGQGPEFLTYFQNEAQLDKSGLPSDRFFAERPEGSVSTLKIQRTQQEDSAVYLCASSLTGSIGTDTQYFGPGTRLTVL.